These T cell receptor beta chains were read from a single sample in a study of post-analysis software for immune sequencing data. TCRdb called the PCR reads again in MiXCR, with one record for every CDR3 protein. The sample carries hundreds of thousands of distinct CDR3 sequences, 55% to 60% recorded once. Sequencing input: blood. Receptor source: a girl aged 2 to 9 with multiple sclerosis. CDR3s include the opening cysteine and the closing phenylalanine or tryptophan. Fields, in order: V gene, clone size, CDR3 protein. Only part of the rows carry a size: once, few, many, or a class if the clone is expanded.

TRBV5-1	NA	CASSLNGDSQAQYF
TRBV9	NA	CASSVRPGGPAFF
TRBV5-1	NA	CASSDGLAGSDTQYF
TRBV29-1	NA	CSVANSNTEAFF
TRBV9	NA	CASYRVQPPNEQFF
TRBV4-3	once	CASSPEGLGNEKLFF
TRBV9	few	CASSLDRGGPYEQYF
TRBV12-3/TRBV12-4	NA	CASSQTGISGEQYF
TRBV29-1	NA	CSVWSPRITEAFF
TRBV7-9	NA	CASSSLIVGDSNEQFF
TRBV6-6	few	CASSQRTGSRTEAFF
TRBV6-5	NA	CASTSSGGLTDTQYF
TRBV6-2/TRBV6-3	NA	CACSYGTIGIYGYTF
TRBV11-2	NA	CASRSDRTSTDTQYF
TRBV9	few	CASSPESAGSTDTQYF
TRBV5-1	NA	CASRLTGLDEQYF
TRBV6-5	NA	CASSPGTQGAEQFF
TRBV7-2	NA	CASGAAAFPSYQETQYF
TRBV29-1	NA	CSVEDSQETQYF
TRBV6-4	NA	CASSYGLAGGNTDTQYF
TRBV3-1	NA	CASSQEGEYGYTF
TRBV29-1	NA	CSVEDRRGGGNEQFF
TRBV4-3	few	CASSQSGGYQETQYF
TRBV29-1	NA	CSVAGTGPLQETQYF
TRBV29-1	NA	CSVGGSRYTF
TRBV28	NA	CITEEGGGTDTQYF
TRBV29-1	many	CSVVGGSSYNEQFF
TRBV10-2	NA	CVSSVGQGYEQYF
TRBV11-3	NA	CASSLDHSADTQYF
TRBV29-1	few	CSVALAGSANNEQFF
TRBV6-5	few	CASSYSGGGGLAKNIQYF
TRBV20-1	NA	CSASPSGSGEQFF
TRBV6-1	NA	CASSVRQNPSTDTQYF
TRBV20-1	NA	CSAGKALNEKLFF
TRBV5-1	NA	CASSLTGQGNGNTIYF
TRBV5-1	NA	CASSLVQANEQFF
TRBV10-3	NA	CTISGGTHYEQYF
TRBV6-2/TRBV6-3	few	CASSYGGGAGANVLTF
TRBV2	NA	CASSVFRGQETQYF
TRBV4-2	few	CASSALAGGPNEQYF
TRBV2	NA	CASSVDRRNEQFF
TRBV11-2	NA	CASSFSLQETQYF
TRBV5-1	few	CASTVGIGGPTDTQYF
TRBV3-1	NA	CASRHTQGILGELFF
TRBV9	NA	CASTLWDRGNYGYTF
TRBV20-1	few	CSAEAYYNEQFF
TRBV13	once	CASSLGRKNTEAFF